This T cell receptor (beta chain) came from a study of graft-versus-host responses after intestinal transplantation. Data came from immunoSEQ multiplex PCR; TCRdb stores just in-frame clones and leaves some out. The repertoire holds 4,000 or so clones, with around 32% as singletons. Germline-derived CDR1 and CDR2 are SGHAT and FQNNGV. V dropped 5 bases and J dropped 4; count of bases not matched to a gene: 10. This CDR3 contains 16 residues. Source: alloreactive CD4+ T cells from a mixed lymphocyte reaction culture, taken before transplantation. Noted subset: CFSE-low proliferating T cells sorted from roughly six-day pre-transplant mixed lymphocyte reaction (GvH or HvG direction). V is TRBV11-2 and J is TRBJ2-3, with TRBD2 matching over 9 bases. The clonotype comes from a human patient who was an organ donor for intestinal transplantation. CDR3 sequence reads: CASSVYPAGGPDTQYF. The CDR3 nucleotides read TGTGCCAGCAGCGTCTACCCAGCGGGGGGCCCAGATACGCAGTATTTT.